This T cell receptor (beta chain) was sequenced for a study of T cells in localized non-small cell lung cancer. TCRdb's copy holds only in-frame clones and misses some; the assay was immunoSEQ multiplex PCR. This sample carries 41,000 or so clones, around 86% of them seen once, and the ten largest clones take around 7%. Study outcomes and limitations: Turning up in adjacent lung were a median roughly 50 of the top 100 tumor clones.

There are 17 residues in the CDR3. CDR1 and CDR2 (germline): GTSNPN, SVGIG (reference sequence). Trimming removed 2 bases at V and 0 bases at J, with 14 bases between. As regards this clone: Its antigen is undetermined.

The chain has TRBV30 and TRBJ1-6; no reliable D call. Specimen: peripheral blood, collected before any cancer treatment. This receptor was obtained from a woman aged 18 to 49 with stage III lung adenocarcinoma. CDR3 coding DNA: TGTGCCTGGAGTTCCTCCCGCAGCAGCTCCTATAATTCACCCCTCCACTTT. Translating gives CAWSSSRSSSYNSPLHF.